This T cell receptor (beta chain) emerged from a study of control samples from healthy donors and cancer patients (dated by TCRdb to about 2020). Libraries came from the immunoSEQ multiplex PCR assay. What TCRdb holds here is the immuneACCESS table cut down to in-frame rearrangements. Part of the clones is not present; checked against another copy, under half of the missing clones reflect an unresolved V gene, and the others are unexplained. The sample table records 100,000 to 150,000 clones; approximately 94% of these occur just once. Approximately 4% of the sample is taken by the ten largest. V gives up 4 bases and J gives up 3 bases, and the segment between their germline ends measures 16 bases. The CDR3 starts with the cysteine, ends with the phenylalanine, and has 16 residues. The kept DNA is CDR3 alone, 48 bases in frame from the first base. The germline V gene gives CDR1 as SNHLY and CDR2 as FYNNEI.

As to this clone: What antigen it recognizes has not been identified. Base qualities are not at hand, and no much larger clone is one base apart.

This sequence was found in a man aged 25-45 years in good health. The V and J segments used are TRBV2 and TRBJ2-1; the D gene remains uncertain. The sequenced material came from blood. CDR3 loop: CASSGPPSEVYNEQFF. The DNA sequence is as follows: TGTGCCAGCAGTGGGCCGCCGAGCGAAGTCTACAATGAGCAGTTCTTC. Beyond the CDR3, the reference TRBV2 and TRBJ2-1 genes provide the residues; the full variable domain reads: EPEVTQTPSHQVTQMGQEVILRCVPISNHLYFYWYRQILGQKVEFLVSFYNNEISEKSEIFDDQFSVERPDGSNFTLKIRSTKLEDSAMYFCASSGPPSEVYNEQFFGPGTRLTVL.